This TCR beta chain was sequenced for a study of CD8+ T cells in alopecia areata. This clone has only a few counts. Germline assignment: CDR1 SGHAT and CDR2 FQDESV (reference sequence). The CDR3 has 13 amino acids. V was trimmed by 1 base and J by 1 base, leaving 4 bases between them. RNA extraction was followed by reverse transcription into cDNA, which acted as the sequencing template. Using immunoSEQ multiplex PCR, the repertoire was profiled, and TCRdb retains in-frame clones only, with some absent. Here the sample spans some 210,000 clones, 57% being singletons. The genes are TRBV11-1 and TRBJ1-1; D not resolved. The sample consisted of CD4+ T cells sorted from blood, taken at week 0. This clonotype originated in a human donor with alopecia areata. CDR3 DNA: TGTGCCAGCAGCTTAGGTGGGAACACTGAAGCTTTCTTT. It specifies CASSLGGNTEAFF.